These T cell receptor beta chains were read from a single sample in a study of regulatory T cells in long-lasting Graves disease. TCRdb reanalysed the multiplex PCR reads using MiXCR and keeps one entry per CDR3 protein. The sample yields 250,000 to 300,000 distinct CDR3 sequences, 18% seen once. The same data also went into a second study, on T cells in Graves' hyperthyroidism and ophthalmopathy.

The input for sequencing was peripheral blood mononuclear cells (PBMCs), taken at new diagnosis, from a patient treated with antithyroid drugs. The receptors were sampled from a woman aged 25 to 39 with Graves disease. Both conserved end residues are part of each CDR3. The order of the fields is CDR3 length, V gene, D gene, clone size, J gene, CDR3 DNA, CDR3 protein. A D gene is named only where the DNA matches it firmly. Expanded clones get a size class; other rows say once, few or many, or leave the size out.

cdr3_length: 14; v_call: TRBV4-1; d_call: NA; clone_size: many; j_call: TRBJ1-3; cdr3_nt: TGCGCCAGCAGCCAGTGGGGGGGTGGAAACACCATATATTTT; cdr3_aa: CASSQWGGGNTIYF
cdr3_length: 15; v_call: TRBV3-1; d_call: NA; clone_size: NA; j_call: TRBJ2-7; cdr3_nt: TGTGCCAGCAGCCAAGATGGAGCGGGCCCAAGCGAGCAGTACTTC; cdr3_aa: CASSQDGAGPSEQYF
cdr3_length: 15; v_call: TRBV2; d_call: NA; clone_size: many; j_call: TRBJ1-5; cdr3_nt: TGTGCCAGCAGTTCCCAAAGCTGGGACGGTCGCCCCCAGCATTTT; cdr3_aa: CASSSQSWDGRPQHF
cdr3_length: 18; v_call: TRBV11-2; d_call: TRBD1; clone_size: many; j_call: TRBJ2-2; cdr3_nt: TGTGCCAGCAGCCCCATAAGACGACAGGGCAGTGCCACCGGGGAGCTGTTTTTT; cdr3_aa: CASSPIRRQGSATGELFF
cdr3_length: 16; v_call: TRBV20-1; d_call: NA; clone_size: NA; j_call: TRBJ1-6; cdr3_nt: TGCAGTGCTAGAGACCCTGGTGGGGGGCCTAATTCACCCCTCCACTTT; cdr3_aa: CSARDPGGGPNSPLHF
cdr3_length: 14; v_call: TRBV7-2; d_call: NA; clone_size: many; j_call: TRBJ2-5; cdr3_nt: TGTGCCAGCAGCTTACTCGGCGGGGTCGAGACCCAGTACTTC; cdr3_aa: CASSLLGGVETQYF
cdr3_length: 15; v_call: TRBV6-1; d_call: TRBD1; clone_size: NA; j_call: TRBJ1-4; cdr3_nt: TGTGCCAGCAGTGACCTGGGACAGGGTTATGAAAAACTGTTTTTT; cdr3_aa: CASSDLGQGYEKLFF
cdr3_length: 14; v_call: TRBV7-2; d_call: NA; clone_size: many; j_call: TRBJ1-1; cdr3_nt: TGTGCCAGCAGCTTAGATGGGGTTTACCCTGAAGCTTTCTTT; cdr3_aa: CASSLDGVYPEAFF
cdr3_length: 14; v_call: TRBV4-1; d_call: TRBD1; clone_size: many; j_call: TRBJ1-2; cdr3_nt: TGCGCCAGCAGGCAGACAGGGGTCTTCTATGGCTACACCTTC; cdr3_aa: CASRQTGVFYGYTF
cdr3_length: 15; v_call: TRBV7-9; d_call: NA; clone_size: few; j_call: TRBJ1-2; cdr3_nt: TGTGCCAGCAGCCCTGGGACGGGGAATCTCTATGGCTACACCTTC; cdr3_aa: CASSPGTGNLYGYTF
cdr3_length: 17; v_call: TRBV11-2; d_call: TRBD2; clone_size: NA; j_call: TRBJ2-1; cdr3_nt: TGTGCCAGCAGCTCACTAGCGGGGGGCGGCACCTACAATGAGCAGTTCTTC; cdr3_aa: CASSSLAGGGTYNEQFF
cdr3_length: 18; v_call: TRBV6-1; d_call: TRBD1; clone_size: many; j_call: TRBJ1-1; cdr3_nt: TGTGCCAGCAGTGCGGACAGGGTAGAGTGGAGTATGAACACTGAAGCTTTCTTT; cdr3_aa: CASSADRVEWSMNTEAFF
cdr3_length: 14; v_call: TRBV2; d_call: NA; clone_size: many; j_call: TRBJ2-1; cdr3_nt: TGTGCCAGCAGTGGCACTAGGTCCTACAATGAGCAGTTCTTC; cdr3_aa: CASSGTRSYNEQFF
cdr3_length: 17; v_call: TRBV18; d_call: NA; clone_size: many; j_call: TRBJ1-3; cdr3_nt: TGTGCCAGCTCACCACCGGGTGGCACCGGCTCTGGAAACACCATATATTTT; cdr3_aa: CASSPPGGTGSGNTIYF
cdr3_length: 12; v_call: TRBV20-1; d_call: NA; clone_size: many; j_call: TRBJ2-7; cdr3_nt: TGCAGTGCGAAAGGGGGACCCTACGAGCAGTACTTC; cdr3_aa: CSAKGGPYEQYF
cdr3_length: 15; v_call: TRBV19; d_call: NA; clone_size: many; j_call: TRBJ1-2; cdr3_nt: TGTGCCAGTAGTATCCCTACCGGGACAAATTATGGCTACACCTTC; cdr3_aa: CASSIPTGTNYGYTF
cdr3_length: 16; v_call: TRBV19; d_call: NA; clone_size: few; j_call: TRBJ1-3; cdr3_nt: TGTGCCAGTCATCGAGCGTACAGGGACACTGGAAACACCATATATTTT; cdr3_aa: CASHRAYRDTGNTIYF
cdr3_length: 18; v_call: TRBV7-9; d_call: NA; clone_size: many; j_call: TRBJ2-3; cdr3_nt: TGTGCCAGCAGCCGCATGTGGGGCCGTCGATCTAGCACAGATACGCAGTATTTT; cdr3_aa: CASSRMWGRRSSTDTQYF
cdr3_length: 19; v_call: TRBV15; d_call: TRBD1; clone_size: NA; j_call: TRBJ2-6; cdr3_nt: TGTGCCACCAGCAGAGGCCGACAGGGATCCCCTTCTGGGGCCAACGTCCTGACTTTC; cdr3_aa: CATSRGRQGSPSGANVLTF
cdr3_length: 13; v_call: TRBV5-1; d_call: TRBD2; clone_size: many; j_call: TRBJ2-7; cdr3_nt: TGCGCCAGCAGATGGGACTATACGAGCGAGCAGTACTTC; cdr3_aa: CASRWDYTSEQYF
cdr3_length: 15; v_call: TRBV20-1; d_call: TRBD1; clone_size: many; j_call: TRBJ2-7; cdr3_nt: TGCAGTGCTAGAAGGGACAGGGGGCAAGCCTACGAGCAGTACTTC; cdr3_aa: CSARRDRGQAYEQYF
cdr3_length: 15; v_call: TRBV29-1; d_call: TRBD2; clone_size: many; j_call: TRBJ2-1; cdr3_nt: TGCAGCGTTGAAGGTCTGGCGGGGGCCTACAATGAGCAGTTCTTC; cdr3_aa: CSVEGLAGAYNEQFF
cdr3_length: 13; v_call: TRBV5-1; d_call: NA; clone_size: many; j_call: TRBJ1-2; cdr3_nt: TGCGCCAGCAGCCCGGGTGAAAACTATGGCTACACCTTC; cdr3_aa: CASSPGENYGYTF
cdr3_length: 14; v_call: TRBV11-2; d_call: TRBD2; clone_size: many; j_call: TRBJ2-1; cdr3_nt: TGTGCCAGCAGCTTGGGAGGGTGGTACAATGAGCAGTTCTTC; cdr3_aa: CASSLGGWYNEQFF
cdr3_length: 19; v_call: TRBV6-1; d_call: TRBD2; clone_size: NA; j_call: TRBJ2-5; cdr3_nt: TGTGCCAGCACGCACCCCGGACTAGCGGGCGCCCCTCTCCAAGAGACCCAGTACTTC; cdr3_aa: CASTHPGLAGAPLQETQYF
cdr3_length: 18; v_call: TRBV6-5; d_call: TRBD1; clone_size: many; j_call: TRBJ1-1; cdr3_nt: TGTGCCAGCAGTTCACCCAAGTGGGGACAGTTTAGGGTAACTGAAGCTTTCTTT; cdr3_aa: CASSSPKWGQFRVTEAFF
cdr3_length: 14; v_call: TRBV18; d_call: NA; clone_size: NA; j_call: TRBJ1-5; cdr3_nt: TGTGCCAGCTCACCTAATAAAGGGAATCAGCCCCAGCATTTT; cdr3_aa: CASSPNKGNQPQHF
cdr3_length: 14; v_call: TRBV6-1; d_call: TRBD1; clone_size: many; j_call: TRBJ2-1; cdr3_nt: TGTGCCAGCCTAGCCGGGACAGGGCCCAATGAGCAGTTCTTC; cdr3_aa: CASLAGTGPNEQFF
cdr3_length: 13; v_call: TRBV15; d_call: NA; clone_size: many; j_call: TRBJ1-5; cdr3_nt: TGTGCCACCGGTAAGACATTCAATCAGCCCCAGCATTTT; cdr3_aa: CATGKTFNQPQHF
cdr3_length: 14; v_call: TRBV20-1; d_call: NA; clone_size: many; j_call: TRBJ2-3; cdr3_nt: TGCAGGGGTCCGTTTTCCTCTAGCACAGATACGCAGTATTTT; cdr3_aa: CRGPFSSSTDTQYF
cdr3_length: 15; v_call: TRBV7-2; d_call: NA; clone_size: many; j_call: TRBJ2-7; cdr3_nt: TGTGCCAGCAGCTTAGGGGGAGCATTACGCTACGAGCAGTACTTC; cdr3_aa: CASSLGGALRYEQYF
cdr3_length: 14; v_call: TRBV3-1; d_call: NA; clone_size: many; j_call: TRBJ2-1; cdr3_nt: TGTGCCAGCAGCCAAGCCTTTGGAGCGAATGAGCAGTTCTTC; cdr3_aa: CASSQAFGANEQFF
cdr3_length: 14; v_call: TRBV6-2/TRBV6-3; d_call: NA; clone_size: NA; j_call: TRBJ1-2; cdr3_nt: TGTGCCAGCAGTGAAGGTCCCGCTAACTATGGCTACACCTTC; cdr3_aa: CASSEGPANYGYTF
cdr3_length: 13; v_call: TRBV20-1; d_call: NA; clone_size: many; j_call: TRBJ1-2; cdr3_nt: TGCAGTGCTAGGTGGAGGGACGGCTATGGCTACACCTTC; cdr3_aa: CSARWRDGYGYTF
cdr3_length: 16; v_call: TRBV7-6; d_call: NA; clone_size: many; j_call: TRBJ1-3; cdr3_nt: TGTGCCAGCAGCACGGACAGACCTGGTCTTAGAAACACCATATATTTT; cdr3_aa: CASSTDRPGLRNTIYF
cdr3_length: 15; v_call: TRBV3-1; d_call: NA; clone_size: many; j_call: TRBJ2-6; cdr3_nt: TGTGCCAGCAGCCGACGGTCCTCTGGGGCCAACGTCCTGACTTTC; cdr3_aa: CASSRRSSGANVLTF
cdr3_length: 12; v_call: TRBV6-5; d_call: NA; clone_size: many; j_call: TRBJ1-4; cdr3_nt: TGTGCCAGCAGTTGGACGGGTGAAAAACTGTTTTTT; cdr3_aa: CASSWTGEKLFF
cdr3_length: 13; v_call: TRBV2; d_call: NA; clone_size: many; j_call: TRBJ1-6; cdr3_nt: TGTGCCAGCAGCCCGAACGGCAATTCACCCCTCCACTTT; cdr3_aa: CASSPNGNSPLHF
cdr3_length: 15; v_call: TRBV7-2; d_call: NA; clone_size: many; j_call: TRBJ2-3; cdr3_nt: TGTGCCAGCAGCCCCCACCCGCGGGTCCACGGTACGCAGTATTTT; cdr3_aa: CASSPHPRVHGTQYF
cdr3_length: 15; v_call: TRBV20-1; d_call: TRBD1; clone_size: many; j_call: TRBJ2-1; cdr3_nt: TGCAGTGCTCCCCCCGGGACAGGGGCCTACAATGAGCAGTTCTTC; cdr3_aa: CSAPPGTGAYNEQFF
cdr3_length: 14; v_call: TRBV6-1; d_call: NA; clone_size: NA; j_call: TRBJ1-6; cdr3_nt: TGTGCCCTAAGGGGTAACTCCTATAATTCACCCCTCCACTTT; cdr3_aa: CALRGNSYNSPLHF
cdr3_length: 15; v_call: TRBV9; d_call: NA; clone_size: many; j_call: TRBJ2-7; cdr3_nt: TGTGCCAGCAGCGTAGATACGGGACACTCCTACGAGCAGTACTTC; cdr3_aa: CASSVDTGHSYEQYF
cdr3_length: 16; v_call: TRBV18; d_call: NA; clone_size: many; j_call: TRBJ1-1; cdr3_nt: TGTGCCAGCTCACCACTTTTGTGGGGTTCGGGCACTGAAGCTTTCTTT; cdr3_aa: CASSPLLWGSGTEAFF
cdr3_length: 12; v_call: TRBV6-2/TRBV6-3; d_call: NA; clone_size: few; j_call: TRBJ1-3; cdr3_nt: TGTGCCAGCAGGGGGGGAGGAAACACCATATATTTT; cdr3_aa: CASRGGGNTIYF
cdr3_length: 16; v_call: TRBV20-1; d_call: NA; clone_size: many; j_call: TRBJ1-6; cdr3_nt: TGCAGTGCTAGACCACCTAAGGCGGCCTATAATTCACCCCTCCACTTT; cdr3_aa: CSARPPKAAYNSPLHF
cdr3_length: 16; v_call: TRBV7-6; d_call: TRBD1; clone_size: many; j_call: TRBJ2-2; cdr3_nt: TGTGCCAGCACCTTAACCGGACAGGGCCTAGCCGGGGAGCTGTTTTTT; cdr3_aa: CASTLTGQGLAGELFF
cdr3_length: 12; v_call: TRBV10-3; d_call: NA; clone_size: many; j_call: TRBJ1-6; cdr3_nt: TGTGCCATAGGGACCGTTGATTCACCCCTCCACTTT; cdr3_aa: CAIGTVDSPLHF
cdr3_length: 16; v_call: TRBV2; d_call: TRBD2; clone_size: NA; j_call: TRBJ2-1; cdr3_nt: TGTGCCAGCATTGGATCGAGCGGGACCTCCTACAATGAGCAGTTCTTC; cdr3_aa: CASIGSSGTSYNEQFF
cdr3_length: 16; v_call: TRBV4-1; d_call: NA; clone_size: many; j_call: TRBJ1-3; cdr3_nt: TGCGCCAGCAGTTCCCAGGGGCCAATCTCTGGAAACACCATATATTTT; cdr3_aa: CASSSQGPISGNTIYF
cdr3_length: 14; v_call: TRBV20-1; d_call: NA; clone_size: many; j_call: TRBJ2-3; cdr3_nt: TGCAGTGCTAGGGGTCAGCCCGGCACAGATACGCAGTATTTT; cdr3_aa: CSARGQPGTDTQYF
cdr3_length: 12; v_call: TRBV18; d_call: TRBD1; clone_size: many; j_call: TRBJ2-1; cdr3_nt: TGTGCCAGCTCACCTCGACAGGGCCCGAAGTTCTTC; cdr3_aa: CASSPRQGPKFF
cdr3_length: 14; v_call: TRBV20-1; d_call: TRBD2; clone_size: many; j_call: TRBJ2-3; cdr3_nt: TGCAGTGCTGCCGGGACTAGCGGCACAGATACGCAGTATTTT; cdr3_aa: CSAAGTSGTDTQYF
cdr3_length: 16; v_call: TRBV6-2/TRBV6-3; d_call: NA; clone_size: many; j_call: TRBJ1-1; cdr3_nt: TGTGCCAGCAGTTCCACCGCCAGTGACATGAACACTGAAGCTTTCTTT; cdr3_aa: CASSSTASDMNTEAFF
cdr3_length: 16; v_call: TRBV6-1; d_call: TRBD1; clone_size: NA; j_call: TRBJ1-5; cdr3_nt: TGTGCCAGCAAACCCGTGGGGACAGGGTTAGGCCAGCCCCAGCATTTT; cdr3_aa: CASKPVGTGLGQPQHF
cdr3_length: 16; v_call: TRBV4-1; d_call: NA; clone_size: few; j_call: TRBJ2-5; cdr3_nt: TGCGCCAGCAGCCCAAATGATGGAGGGGGTCCGGTGACCCAGTACTTC; cdr3_aa: CASSPNDGGGPVTQYF
cdr3_length: 15; v_call: TRBV20-1; d_call: NA; clone_size: many; j_call: TRBJ1-4; cdr3_nt: TGCAGTGCGGAGGACCCTCGAGCTCTGAATGAAAAACTGTTTTTT; cdr3_aa: CSAEDPRALNEKLFF
cdr3_length: 16; v_call: TRBV7-8; d_call: NA; clone_size: many; j_call: TRBJ2-1; cdr3_nt: TGTGCCAGCAGCATACCCACCGGGGTCCTTTACAATGAGCAGTTCTTC; cdr3_aa: CASSIPTGVLYNEQFF
cdr3_length: 16; v_call: TRBV12-3/TRBV12-4; d_call: NA; clone_size: NA; j_call: TRBJ1-5; cdr3_nt: TGTGCCAGCATCGGGGCCGGTGGGTCAGGCAATCAGCCCCAGCATTTT; cdr3_aa: CASIGAGGSGNQPQHF
cdr3_length: 14; v_call: TRBV5-1; d_call: NA; clone_size: NA; j_call: TRBJ1-1; cdr3_nt: TGCGCCAGCAGCTTGGCGGACAGTTGGAATGAAGCTTTCTTT; cdr3_aa: CASSLADSWNEAFF